This T cell receptor (beta chain) was recorded in a study of blood T cell repertoires in COVID-19. At the level of the study: Samples representing acute and convalescent COVID-19 were sourced from the United States, Italy and Spain. T cells, B-cell-depleted T cells, or PBMCs provided the cDNA or gDNA that served as material.

V was pared by 5 bases and J by 4 bases, with 6 bases of the junction left unmatched. CDR3 length equals 14 residues. The V gene's germline CDR1 is SGHTA and CDR2 FQGNSA. Seattle enrolled patients during active infection and tracked them longitudinally. Some clones are missing from TCRdb's copy, which holds only in-frame ones; the method was immunoSEQ multiplex PCR. The top ten hold less than 15% of the sample, which has about 280,000 clones, 86% seen once. Specimen: peripheral blood. The chain couples TRBV7-2 to TRBJ2-7, with 9 bases lining up with TRBD1. This clonotype was obtained from a woman in her 70s with COVID-19, enrolled during active disease. The CDR3 loop is CASSPMTGGYEQYF. DNA of the CDR3: TGTGCCAGCAGCCCTATGACAGGGGGGTACGAGCAGTACTTC.